This T cell receptor (beta chain) was captured by sequencing in a study of blood T cell repertoires in COVID-19. Seattle patients were enrolled during active infection and followed longitudinally. In the authors' workflow: Researchers report that nucleated cell counts were estimated from reference gene primer amplification. Only in-frame clones appear in the TCRdb table, and some are missing; sequencing was by immunoSEQ multiplex PCR. That table furnishes V, J and clone size, whereas the DNA furnished D and trimming. The sample lists hundreds of thousands of clones, roughly 91% seen once, with roughly 7.4% in the top ten. CDR3 length equals 11 residues. Germline CDR1 reads SGHTS; CDR2 reads YDEGEE. The V gene lost 1 base and the J gene lost 10 bases, with 8 bases spanning the gap.

This sequence was found in a woman aged 45 to 65 with COVID-19, enrolled during active disease. The rearrangement links TRBV5-8 to TRBJ1-1, with D tentatively TRBD1 (5 bases). Material: peripheral blood. CDR3 residues: CASSLRGLAFF. The CDR3 region has the DNA TGTGCCAGCAGCTTGAGGGGATTAGCTTTCTTT.